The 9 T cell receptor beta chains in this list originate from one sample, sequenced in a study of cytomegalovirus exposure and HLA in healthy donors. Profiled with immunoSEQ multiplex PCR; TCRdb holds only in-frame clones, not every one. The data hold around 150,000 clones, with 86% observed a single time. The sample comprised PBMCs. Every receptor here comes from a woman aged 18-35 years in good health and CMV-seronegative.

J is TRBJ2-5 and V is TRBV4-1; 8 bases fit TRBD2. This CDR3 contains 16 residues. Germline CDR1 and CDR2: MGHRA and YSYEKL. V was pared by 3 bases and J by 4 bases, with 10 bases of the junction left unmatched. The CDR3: CASSQHRSLAGETQYF. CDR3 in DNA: TGCGCCAGCAGCCAGCACAGATCGCTAGCGGGAGAGACCCAGTACTTC.

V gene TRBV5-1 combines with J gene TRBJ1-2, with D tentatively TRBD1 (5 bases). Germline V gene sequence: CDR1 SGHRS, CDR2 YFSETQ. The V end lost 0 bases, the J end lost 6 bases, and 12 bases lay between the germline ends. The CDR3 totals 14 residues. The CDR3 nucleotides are TGCGCCAGCAGCTTGGAGGGGAGGGTTAATGGCTACACCTTC. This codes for CASSLEGRVNGYTF.

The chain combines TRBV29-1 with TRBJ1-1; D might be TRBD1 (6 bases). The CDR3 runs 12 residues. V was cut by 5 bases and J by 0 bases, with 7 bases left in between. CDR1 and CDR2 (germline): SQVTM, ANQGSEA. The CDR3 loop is CSVPGVNTEAFF. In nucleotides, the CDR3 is TGCAGCGTTCCAGGGGTGAACACTGAAGCTTTCTTT. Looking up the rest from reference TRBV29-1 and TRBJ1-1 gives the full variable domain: SAVISQKPSRDICQRGTSLTIQCQVDSQVTMMFWYRQQPGQSLTLIATANQGSEATYESGFVIDKFPISRPNLTFSTLTVSNMSPEDSSIYLCSVPGVNTEAFFGQGTRLTVV.

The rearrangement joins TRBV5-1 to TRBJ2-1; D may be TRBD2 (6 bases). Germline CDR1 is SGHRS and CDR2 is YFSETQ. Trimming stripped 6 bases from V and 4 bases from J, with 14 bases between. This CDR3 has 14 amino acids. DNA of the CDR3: TGCGCCAGCACTTCCGGGACTCCGTACAATGAGCAGTTCTTC. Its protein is CASTSGTPYNEQFF.

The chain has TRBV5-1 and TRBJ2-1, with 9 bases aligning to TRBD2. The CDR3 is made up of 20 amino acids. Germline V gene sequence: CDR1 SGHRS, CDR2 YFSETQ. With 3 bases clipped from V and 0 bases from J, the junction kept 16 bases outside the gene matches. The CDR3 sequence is CASSSQGGRGGSNSYNEQFF. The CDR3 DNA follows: TGCGCCAGCAGCTCTCAAGGCGGGCGGGGGGGCTCCAACTCCTACAATGAGCAGTTCTTC.

The DNA of the CDR3 is TGTGCCAGCAGCTTCTCGGGAGCGCTCTTAGATACGCAGTATTTT. Amino acid sequence: CASSFSGALLDTQYF. The chain combines TRBV7-2 with TRBJ2-3; tentative D call: TRBD2 (6 bases). The CDR3 has 15 amino acids. Per germline, CDR1 SGHTA and CDR2 FQGNSA. V dropped 3 bases and J dropped 5 bases, with 15 bases sitting between them.

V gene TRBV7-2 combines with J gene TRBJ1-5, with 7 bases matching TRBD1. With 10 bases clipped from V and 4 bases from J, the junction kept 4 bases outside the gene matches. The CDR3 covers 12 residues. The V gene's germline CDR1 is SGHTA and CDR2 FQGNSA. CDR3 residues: CATGTVNQPQHF. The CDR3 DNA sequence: TGTGCCACCGGGACAGTAAATCAGCCCCAGCATTTT. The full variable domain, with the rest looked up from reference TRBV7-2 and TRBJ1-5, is GAGVSQSPSNKVTEKGKDVELRCDPISGHTALYWYRQSLGQGLEFLIYFQGNSAPDKSGLPSDRFSAERTGGSVSTLTIQRTQQEDSAVYLCATGTVNQPQHFGDGTRLSIL.

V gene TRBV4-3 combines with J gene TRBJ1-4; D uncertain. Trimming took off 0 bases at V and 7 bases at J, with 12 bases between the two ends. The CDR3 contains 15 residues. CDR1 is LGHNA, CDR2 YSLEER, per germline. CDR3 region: CASSQDVRVGEKLFF. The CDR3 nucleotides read TGCGCCAGCAGCCAAGATGTTCGGGTCGGTGAAAAACTGTTTTTT.

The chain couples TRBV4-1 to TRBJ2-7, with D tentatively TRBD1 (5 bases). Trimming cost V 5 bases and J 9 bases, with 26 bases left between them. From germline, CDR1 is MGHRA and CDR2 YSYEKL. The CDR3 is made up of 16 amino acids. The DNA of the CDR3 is TGCGCCAGCAGCGATCGTACGACGTCGGACAATCTTCGGCAGTACTTC. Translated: CASSDRTTSDNLRQYF.